Listed here are 32 T cell receptor beta chains from one sample, sequenced in a study of OX40 agonist ivuxolimab in advanced cancers. This table comes from immunoSEQ multiplex PCR, and its TCRdb copy is limited to in-frame clones, with some not included. Of about 130,000 clones in the sample, 90% to 95% were seen once. The sequences come from CD4+ or CD8+ T cells sorted from blood, collected in a trial of the OX40 agonist ivuxolimab. These receptors were collected from an adult with an advanced solid tumor such as melanoma, head and neck, liver or kidney cancer.

The CDR3 reads CASSLLAGAYNEQFF. CDR3 DNA sequence: TGCGCCAGCAGCTTACTAGCGGGGGCCTACAATGAGCAGTTCTTC. The genes are TRBV5-1 and TRBJ2-1; 11 nucleotides align to TRBD2. After removal of 2 bases from V and 2 bases from J, the junction contained 0 bases not matched to a gene. The CDR3 is made up of 15 amino acids. Germline V lookup: CDR1 SGHRS, CDR2 YFSETQ.

This clone was seen only once. The chain couples TRBV18 to TRBJ1-2, with D perhaps TRBD1 (6 bases). The germline V and J ends were trimmed by 6 bases and 0 bases, with 26 bases remaining between them. This CDR3 is 19 amino acids long. Germline assignment: CDR1 KGHSH and CDR2 LQKENI. CDR3 nucleotide sequence: TGTGCCAGCTCCCCCAGGCCGACGGGGGTGGCAGGGGCTAACTATGGCTACACCTTC. Translation gives CASSPRPTGVAGANYGYTF. The full variable domain, completed using reference TRBV18 and TRBJ1-2, is NAGVMQNPRHLVRRRGQEARLRCSPMKGHSHVYWYRQLPEEGLKFMVYLQKENIIDESGMPKERFSAEFPKEGPSILRIQQVVRGDSAAYFCASSPRPTGVAGANYGYTFGSGTRLTVV.

V gene TRBV7-9 combines with J gene TRBJ1-1; D perhaps matches TRBD1 (6 bases). With 4 bases removed from V and 4 bases from J, the gap between germline ends came to 16 bases. Germline-derived CDR1 and CDR2 are SEHNR and FQNEAQ (reference sequence). This CDR3 has 15 residues. CDR3 sequence reads: CASSSGAQGITEAFF. The CDR3 DNA follows: TGTGCCAGCAGCTCAGGGGCCCAGGGGATCACTGAAGCTTTCTTT.

V usage is TRBV4-3 and J usage is TRBJ2-5; tentatively, D is TRBD1 (7 bases). The CDR3 is made up of 14 amino acids. V was pared by 3 bases and J by 7 bases, with 15 bases between. Looked up from germline, CDR1 is LGHNA and CDR2 is YSLEER. The CDR3 here is CASSQRDRQGTQYF. The CDR3 DNA reads as TGCGCCAGCAGCCAGCGGGACCGACAGGGGACCCAGTACTTC.

This chain uses TRBV30 with TRBJ1-5; a possible D gene is TRBD1 (6 bases). The CDR3 is 14 amino acids. V was cut by 8 bases and J by 1 base, with 15 bases left in between. CDR1 is GTSNPN, CDR2 SVGIG, per germline (reference sequence). CDR3 coding DNA: TGTGCCCTACGGGGGGCATCGAGCAATCAGCCCCAGCATTTT. The encoded protein is CALRGASSNQPQHF.

Written as DNA, the CDR3 is TGTGCCAGCAGTTTGGGTTTCAACACTGAAGCTTTCTTT. Its translation: CASSLGFNTEAFF. V usage is TRBV6-6 and J usage is TRBJ1-1; the D is unclear. V was pared by 4 bases and J by 2 bases, with 8 bases between. Germline CDR1 is MNHNY and CDR2 is SVGAGI (reference sequence). The CDR3 length is 13 residues.

The V and J genes are TRBV5-1 and TRBJ2-1; D unclear. V was trimmed by 0 bases and J by 7 bases, leaving 8 bases between them. The CDR3 runs 13 residues. Germline CDR1 is SGHRS and CDR2 is YFSETQ. The CDR3 here is CASSLVVANEQFF. The CDR3 DNA follows: TGCGCCAGCAGCTTGGTAGTGGCGAATGAGCAGTTCTTC.

The chain joins TRBV4-3 to TRBJ2-7; D may correspond to TRBD1 or TRBD2 (5 bases each). CDR1 and CDR2 from the germline V gene are LGHNA and YSLEER. The CDR3 totals 13 residues. V was pared by 0 bases and J by 6 bases, with 9 bases between. DNA of the CDR3: TGCGCCAGCAGCCAAGATTGGGGGAGCGAGCAGTACTTC. This gives the protein CASSQDWGSEQYF.

The chain couples TRBV19 to TRBJ2-1, with a weak D call TRBD2 (5 bases). Trimming shortened V by 2 bases and J by 2 bases, and 10 bases separated the two germline ends. CDR1 is LNHDA and CDR2 is SQIVND in the germline V gene (reference sequence). The CDR3 runs to 15 residues. The CDR3 DNA follows: TGTGCCAGTAGTATAAGACTATTAACCTACAATGAGCAGTTCTTC. Encoded protein: CASSIRLLTYNEQFF.

The chain recombines TRBV10-3 with TRBJ2-5; D might be TRBD2 (5 bases). The CDR3 runs 14 residues. Germline V gene lookup returns CDR1 ENHRY and CDR2 SYGVKD. V gave up 8 bases and J gave up 1 base, with 14 bases separating them. The CDR3 loop reads CAIGEADPQETQYF. The CDR3, as DNA: TGTGCCATCGGGGAAGCGGACCCCCAAGAGACCCAGTACTTC.

V usage is TRBV11-3 and J usage is TRBJ2-3; D is perhaps TRBD2 (7 bases). The V end lost 5 bases, the J end lost 0 bases, and 12 bases lay between the germline ends. CDR3 size: 15 residues. Per the germline V gene, CDR1 is SGHNT and CDR2 is YENEEA. CDR3 protein: CASSPRGGSTDTQYF. The CDR3 coding sequence is TGTGCCAGCAGCCCTAGGGGGGGCAGCACAGATACGCAGTATTTT.

Here the CDR3 reads CASSLRQLWNSPLHF. CDR3 nucleotide sequence: TGTGCCAGCAGCCTAAGACAGCTCTGGAATTCACCCCTCCACTTT. The chain joins TRBV7-9 to TRBJ1-6; a weak D match, TRBD1 (5 bases). The CDR3 sequence is 15 residues long. Trimming took off 5 bases at V and 7 bases at J, with 15 bases between the two ends. Germline V gene sequence: CDR1 SEHNR, CDR2 FQNEAQ (reference sequence).

The chain employs TRBV10-3 and TRBJ1-4; D gene uncertain. The V gene lost 0 bases and the J gene lost 5 bases, with 7 bases spanning the gap. The CDR3 has 14 residues. Germline lookup yields CDR1 ENHRY and CDR2 SYGVKD. CDR3 loop: CAISESGGNEKLFF. CDR3 DNA sequence: TGTGCCATCAGTGAGTCAGGAGGCAATGAAAAACTGTTTTTT.

V is TRBV5-4 and J is TRBJ1-6, with 8 bases lining up with TRBD1. The CDR3 totals 18 residues. J lost 0 bases, V lost 4 bases, and 9 bases had no gene match. Germline assignment: CDR1 SGHNT and CDR2 YYREEE (reference sequence). As DNA, the CDR3 is TGTGCCAGCAGCGCTGACAGGGGCCAGAGCTCCTATAATTCACCCCTCCACTTT. It encodes CASSADRGQSSYNSPLHF.

Written as DNA, the CDR3 is TGTGCCAGCTCACCAAGAGGCCGGGAGATATGGGCCCAGCATTTT. Its protein is CASSPRGREIWAQHF. V is TRBV18 and J is TRBJ1-5; no definite D call. CDR3 length: 15 amino acids. V dropped 2 bases and J dropped 11 bases, with 19 bases sitting between them. CDR1 KGHSH and CDR2 LQKENI come from the germline V gene.

This chain connects TRBV7-2 to TRBJ2-1; no clear D gene. V lost 8 bases and J lost 4, with 18 bases in between. Germline CDR1 SGHTA, CDR2 FQGNSA. This CDR3 has 15 amino acids. The CDR3 sequence is CASRKGSFPYNEQFF. CDR3 DNA: TGTGCCAGCCGAAAGGGCTCCTTCCCGTACAATGAGCAGTTCTTC.

V is TRBV20-1 and J is TRBJ2-7; D remains unclear. The germline V gene has CDR1 DFQATT and CDR2 SNEGSKA (reference sequence). The CDR3 is 11 residues long. Trimming took off 6 bases at V and 5 bases at J, with 11 bases between the two ends. CDR3: CSAKVSHEQYF. The CDR3 nucleotides are TGCAGTGCCAAGGTTTCGCACGAGCAGTACTTC.

The chain uses TRBV6-5 and TRBJ2-2; D unclear. Germline lookup yields CDR1 MNHEY and CDR2 SVGAGI. The CDR3 extends over 13 amino acids. V was shortened by 5 bases and J by 4 bases, with 8 bases between the two germline ends. The CDR3 DNA is TGTGCCAGCAGTCCCTCCAGCACCGGGGAGCTGTTTTTT. As protein: CASSPSSTGELFF.

The gene calls are TRBV7-2 and TRBJ2-1; 13 positions match TRBD2. Germline CDR1 and CDR2: SGHTA and FQGNSA. V shed 4 bases and J 8 bases; nucleotides not matched to a gene: 5. CDR3 length: 15 residues. CDR3 nucleotide sequence: TGTGCCAGCAGCTATGCCGGACTAGCGGGGGATGAGCAGTTCTTC. Translating gives CASSYAGLAGDEQFF.

This chain connects TRBV28 to TRBJ1-5; D is ambiguous. CDR1 and CDR2 from the germline V gene are MDHEN and SYDVKM. This CDR3 contains 16 residues. The ends were cut back, 3 bases at V and 0 bases at J, with 12 bases in the middle. CDR3 nucleotide sequence: TGTGCCAGCAGTTTCCCTGCGGGGAGTAGCAATCAGCCCCAGCATTTT. Translation: CASSFPAGSSNQPQHF. The whole variable domain, filled in from reference TRBV28 and TRBJ1-5, reads DVKVTQSSRYLVKRTGEKVFLECVQDMDHENMFWYRQDPGLGLRLIYFSYDVKMKEKGDIPEGYSVSREKKERFSLILESASTNQTSMYLCASSFPAGSSNQPQHFGDGTRLSIL.

This sequence joins TRBV27 and TRBJ1-6, with D hard to call. Per the germline V gene, CDR1 is MNHEY and CDR2 is SMNVEV (reference sequence). V was clipped by 3 bases and J by 5 bases, with 11 bases between them. This CDR3 comprises 15 residues. The CDR3 nucleotides read TGTGCCAGCAGTTTTAGTCTCCAGAATAATTCACCCCTCCACTTT. This encodes CASSFSLQNNSPLHF.

J is TRBJ2-3 and V is TRBV6-6; no clear D gene. Deletions cut 7 bases from V and 5 bases from J, with 7 bases between. This CDR3 comprises 11 residues. Germline values: CDR1 MNHNY, CDR2 SVGAGI (reference sequence). CDR3 amino acids: CASNGGDTQYF. In DNA, the CDR3 is TGTGCCAGCAATGGTGGAGATACGCAGTATTTT.

This rearrangement joins TRBV7-2 to TRBJ1-5; D not resolved. This CDR3 is built from 15 residues. Trimming cost V 1 base and J 4 bases, with 11 bases left between them. Germline values: CDR1 SGHTA, CDR2 FQGNSA. The CDR3 coding sequence is TGTGCCAGCAGCTTAGGGCACCTGGGTAATCAGCCCCAGCATTTT. Its translation: CASSLGHLGNQPQHF.

V usage is TRBV9 and J usage is TRBJ2-7, with a possible D match to TRBD1 (5 bases). Germline V gene sequence: CDR1 SGDLS, CDR2 YYNGEE. Trimming took off 0 bases at V and 0 bases at J, with 10 bases between the two ends. CDR3 length: 15 residues. CDR3 residues: CASSVDLGPSYEQYF. CDR3 nucleotide sequence: TGTGCCAGCAGCGTAGATTTGGGGCCCTCCTACGAGCAGTACTTC. Full variable domain (outside the CDR3, taken from reference TRBV9 and TRBJ2-7): DSGVTQTPKHLITATGQRVTLRCSPRSGDLSVYWYQQSLDQGLQFLIQYYNGEERAKGNILERFSAQQFPDLHSELNLSSLELGDSALYFCASSVDLGPSYEQYFGPGTRLTVT.

The chain recombines TRBV5-1 with TRBJ1-2; D gene uncertain. V shed 4 bases and J shed 6 bases, with 16 bases lying between them. This CDR3 spans 14 amino acids. Germline V CDR1 and CDR2: SGHRS, YFSETQ. The CDR3 DNA follows: TGCGCCAGCAGCCAAGGACGGATCCCCCATGGCTACACCTTC. This sequence encodes CASSQGRIPHGYTF. The full variable domain, its missing parts supplied by reference TRBV5-1 and TRBJ1-2, is KAGVTQTPRYLIKTRGQQVTLSCSPISGHRSVSWYQQTPGQGLQFLFEYFSETQRNKGNFPGRFSGRQFSNSRSEMNVSTLELGDSALYLCASSQGRIPHGYTFGSGTRLTVV.

The chain couples TRBV6-5 to TRBJ2-7; perhaps D is TRBD1 or TRBD2 (6 bases each). The CDR3 length is 14 residues. The germline V gene has CDR1 MNHEY and CDR2 SVGAGI. With 4 bases removed from V and 3 bases from J, the gap between germline ends came to 13 bases. The CDR3 DNA is TGTGCCAGCAGTTCCCGGGGGCAGGGCTACGAGCAGTACTTC. This encodes CASSSRGQGYEQYF.

This chain uses TRBV11-3 with TRBJ1-6; maybe TRBD1 (5 bases). The V end was cut by 3 bases, the J end by 7 bases, with 13 bases between. CDR1 SGHNT and CDR2 YENEEA come from the germline V gene. The CDR3 loop spans 15 amino acids. CDR3 nucleotide sequence: TGTGCCAGCAGCTTCGGTATTCGGGGGAATTCACCCCTCCACTTT. Translated, it gives CASSFGIRGNSPLHF. Together with reference TRBV11-3 and TRBJ1-6, the CDR3 gives the full variable domain: EAGVVQSPRYKIIEKKQPVAFWCNPISGHNTLYWYLQNLGQGPELLIRYENEEAVDDSQLPKDRFSAERLKGVDSTLKIQPAELGDSAVYLCASSFGIRGNSPLHFGNGTRLTVT.

The J gene is TRBJ1-2, the V gene TRBV5-5, with 8 bases fitting TRBD1. The CDR3 runs 13 residues. Germline loops: CDR1 SGHKS, CDR2 YYEKEE (reference sequence). V was pared by 3 bases and J by 7 bases, with 5 bases of the junction left unmatched. CDR3 in DNA: TGTGCCAGCAGCTGGGACAGGTCCACTGGCTACACCTTC. Encoded protein: CASSWDRSTGYTF.

The sample holds one count of this clone. This chain connects TRBV4-3 to TRBJ2-7; a possible D gene is TRBD1 (6 bases). This CDR3 has 15 residues. The V gene lost 1 base and the J gene lost 1 base, with 11 bases spanning the gap. Germline CDR1 reads LGHNA; CDR2 reads YSLEER. Here the CDR3 DNA reads TGCGCCAGCAGCCAAGTCACAGGGATTTCCTACGAGCAGTACTTC. Its translation is CASSQVTGISYEQYF.

Only one count was recorded for this clone. The chain carries TRBV7-3 and TRBJ2-1; 10 nucleotides match TRBD2. Germline assignment: CDR1 SGHTA and CDR2 FQGTGA. The V gene end was trimmed by 5 bases and the J gene end by 4 bases; junction bases not matched to a gene: 5. The CDR3 length is 15 residues. The CDR3 sequence: CASSQASGGYNEQFF. CDR3 in DNA: TGTGCCAGCAGCCAGGCTAGCGGGGGATACAATGAGCAGTTCTTC.

This clone showed up just once. The chain has TRBV4-3 and TRBJ2-3, with 7 bases aligning to TRBD2. Germline CDR1 is LGHNA and CDR2 is YSLEER. The CDR3 is 15 residues long. The ends lost 5 bases at V and 0 bases at J; junction bases unmatched: 5. In DNA, the CDR3 is TGCGCCAGCAGCTACAGCGGGGATAGCACAGATACGCAGTATTTT. Translation: CASSYSGDSTDTQYF.

V and J are TRBV5-1 and TRBJ2-7; 8 positions match TRBD1. V lost 4 bases, J lost 4 bases, and 4 bases stayed unmatched. Germline CDR1 and CDR2: SGHRS and YFSETQ. CDR3 length equals 13 residues. The CDR3 sequence is CASSTGQGYEQYF. CDR3 nucleotides: TGCGCCAGCAGCACCGGACAGGGATACGAGCAGTACTTC.